This TCR beta chain stems from a study of regulatory T cells in long-lasting Graves disease. In the case of this clonotype: An end of the junction does not agree with germline; a read error may underlie this.

HTBI primers from iRepertoire and Arm-PCR of CDR3 regions yielded the TCR beta libraries. TCRdb itself ran the multiplex PCR reads through MiXCR, one entry per CDR3 protein. The sample records fewer than 550,000 distinct CDR3 sequences, roughly a fifth being singletons. The time point was: persistent/refractory GD, antithyroid drugs over 5 years with positive TRAb. TCR sequences were obtained from RNA taken from PBMCs. Those enrolled as patients came out of an endocrinology department in Xi'an, China. Blood from the periphery, approximately 8.5 milliliters in all, was drawn into EDTA tubes. The TCR was taken from a female donor with Graves disease. The specimen comprised peripheral blood mononuclear cells (PBMCs), sampled when the disease was refractory, from a patient treated with antithyroid drugs.

The CDR3: CASSLRLAGGEQCF. The CDR3, as DNA: TGCGCCAGCAGCTTGAGACTAGCGGGCGGCGAGCAGTGCTTC. The V and J genes are TRBV5-1 and TRBJ2-7; 10 bases map to TRBD2. Germline CDR1 is SGHRS and CDR2 is YFSETQ. This CDR3 region has 14 residues.